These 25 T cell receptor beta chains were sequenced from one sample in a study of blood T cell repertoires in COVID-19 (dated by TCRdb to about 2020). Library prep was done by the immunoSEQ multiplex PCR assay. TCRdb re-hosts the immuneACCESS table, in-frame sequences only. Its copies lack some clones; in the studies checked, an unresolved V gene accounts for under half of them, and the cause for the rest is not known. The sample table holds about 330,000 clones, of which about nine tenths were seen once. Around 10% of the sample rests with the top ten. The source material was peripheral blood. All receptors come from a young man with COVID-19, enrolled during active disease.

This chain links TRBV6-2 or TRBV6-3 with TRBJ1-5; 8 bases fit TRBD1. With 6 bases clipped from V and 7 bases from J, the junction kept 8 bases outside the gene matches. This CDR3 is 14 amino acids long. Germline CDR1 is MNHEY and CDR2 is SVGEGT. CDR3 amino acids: CASSYTGGGQPQHF. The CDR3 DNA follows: TGTGCCAGCAGCTATACAGGGGGAGGACAGCCCCAGCATTTT.

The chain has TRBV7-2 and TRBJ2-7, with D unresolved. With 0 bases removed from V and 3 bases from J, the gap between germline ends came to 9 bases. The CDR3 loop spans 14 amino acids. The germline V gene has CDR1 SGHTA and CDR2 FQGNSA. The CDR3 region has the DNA TGTGCCAGCAGCTTAGCCCCCTTCGGCTACGAGCAGTACTTC. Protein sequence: CASSLAPFGYEQYF. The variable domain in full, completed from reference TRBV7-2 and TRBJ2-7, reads GAGVSQSPSNKVTEKGKDVELRCDPISGHTALYWYRQSLGQGLEFLIYFQGNSAPDKSGLPSDRFSAERTGGSVSTLTIQRTQQEDSAVYLCASSLAPFGYEQYFGPGTRLTVT.

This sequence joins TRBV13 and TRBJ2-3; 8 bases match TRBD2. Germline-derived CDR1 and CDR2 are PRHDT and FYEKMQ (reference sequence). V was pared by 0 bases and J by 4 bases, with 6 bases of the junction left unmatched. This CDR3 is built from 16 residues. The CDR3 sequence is CASSLGGLVGADTQYF. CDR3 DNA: TGTGCCAGCAGCTTAGGGGGACTAGTAGGTGCAGATACGCAGTATTTT.

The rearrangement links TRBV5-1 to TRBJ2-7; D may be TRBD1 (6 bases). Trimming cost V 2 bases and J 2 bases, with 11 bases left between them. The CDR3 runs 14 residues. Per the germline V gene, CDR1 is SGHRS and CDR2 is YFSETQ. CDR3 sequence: CASSFDRLTYEQYF. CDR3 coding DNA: TGCGCCAGCAGCTTCGACAGGTTAACCTACGAGCAGTACTTC.

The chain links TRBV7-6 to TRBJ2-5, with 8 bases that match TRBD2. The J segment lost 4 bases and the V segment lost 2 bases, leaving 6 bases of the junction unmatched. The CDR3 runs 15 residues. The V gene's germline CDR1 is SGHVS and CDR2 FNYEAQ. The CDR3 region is CASSLSAGRGETQYF. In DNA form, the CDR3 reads TGTGCCAGCAGCTTAAGTGCCGGGAGGGGAGAGACCCAGTACTTC. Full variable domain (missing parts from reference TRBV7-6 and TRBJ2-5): GAGVSQSPRYKVTKRGQDVALRCDPISGHVSLYWYRQALGQGPEFLTYFNYEAQQDKSGLPNDRFSAERPEGSISTLTIQRTEQRDSAMYRCASSLSAGRGETQYFGPGTRLLVL.

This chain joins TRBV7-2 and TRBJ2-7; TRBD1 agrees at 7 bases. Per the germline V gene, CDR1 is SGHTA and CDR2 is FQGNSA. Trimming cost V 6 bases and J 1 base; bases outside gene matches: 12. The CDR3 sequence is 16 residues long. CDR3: CASRIATGTASYEQYF. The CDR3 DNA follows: TGTGCCAGCAGGATCGCGACCGGGACAGCATCCTACGAGCAGTACTTC.

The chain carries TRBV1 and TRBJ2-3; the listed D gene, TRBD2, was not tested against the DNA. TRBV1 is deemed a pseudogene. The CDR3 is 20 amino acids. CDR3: CTSSQDNSGLTRSSTDTQYF. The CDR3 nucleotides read TGCACCAGCAGCCAAGACAATAGCGGGTTAACGAGGTCTAGCACAGATACGCAGTATTTT.

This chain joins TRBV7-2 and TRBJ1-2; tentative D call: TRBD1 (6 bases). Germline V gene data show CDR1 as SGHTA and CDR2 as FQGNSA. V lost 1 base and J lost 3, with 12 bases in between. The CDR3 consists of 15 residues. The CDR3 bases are TGTGCCAGCAGCTTAGTTGCGGGGGCGGACTATGGCTACACCTTC. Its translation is CASSLVAGADYGYTF.

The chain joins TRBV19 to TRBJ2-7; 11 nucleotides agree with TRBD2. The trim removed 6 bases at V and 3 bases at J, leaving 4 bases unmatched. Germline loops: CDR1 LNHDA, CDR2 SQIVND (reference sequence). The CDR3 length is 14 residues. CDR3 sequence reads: CASSPSGGFYEQYF. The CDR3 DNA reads TGTGCCAGTAGCCCTAGCGGGGGGTTCTACGAGCAGTACTTC.

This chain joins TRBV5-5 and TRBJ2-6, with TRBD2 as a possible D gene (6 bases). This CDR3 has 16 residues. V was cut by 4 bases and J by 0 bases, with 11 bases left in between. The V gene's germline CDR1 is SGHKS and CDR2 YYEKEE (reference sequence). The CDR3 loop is CASSLGGSSGANVLTF. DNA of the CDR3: TGTGCCAGCAGCCTCGGGGGAAGCTCTGGGGCCAACGTCCTGACTTTC.

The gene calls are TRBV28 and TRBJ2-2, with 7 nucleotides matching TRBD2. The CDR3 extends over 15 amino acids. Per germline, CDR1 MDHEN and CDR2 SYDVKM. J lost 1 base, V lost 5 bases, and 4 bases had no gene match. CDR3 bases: TGTGCCAGCAGTCCCCTAGCGGAGAACACCGGGGAGCTGTTTTTT. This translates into CASSPLAENTGELFF.

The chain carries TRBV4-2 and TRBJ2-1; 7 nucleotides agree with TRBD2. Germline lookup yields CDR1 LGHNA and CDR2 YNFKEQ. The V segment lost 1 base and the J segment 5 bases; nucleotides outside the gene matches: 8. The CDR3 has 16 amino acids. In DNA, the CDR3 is TGTGCCAGCAGCCAAGTTGATGCGGGAGCAAACAATGAGCAGTTCTTC. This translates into CASSQVDAGANNEQFF.

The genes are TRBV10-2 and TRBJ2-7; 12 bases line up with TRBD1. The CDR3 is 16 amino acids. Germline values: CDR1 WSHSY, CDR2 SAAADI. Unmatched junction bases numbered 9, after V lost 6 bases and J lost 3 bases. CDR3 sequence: CASRPTGTGGFYEQYF. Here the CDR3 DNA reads TGCGCCAGCAGACCCACTGGGACAGGGGGCTTCTACGAGCAGTACTTC.

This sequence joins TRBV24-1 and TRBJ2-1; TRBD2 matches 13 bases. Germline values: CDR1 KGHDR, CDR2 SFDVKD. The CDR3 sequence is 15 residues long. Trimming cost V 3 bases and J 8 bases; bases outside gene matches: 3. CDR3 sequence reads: CATSDRTSGRYEQFF. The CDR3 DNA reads TGTGCCACCAGTGATCGGACTAGCGGGAGATATGAGCAGTTCTTC.

CDR3 DNA sequence: TGTGCCAGCAGCTTATGGGGTTCCGGGGTTAACAATGAGCAGTTCTTC. Its translation: CASSLWGSGVNNEQFF. This chain connects TRBV11-1 to TRBJ2-1, with D possibly matching TRBD2 (5 bases). The CDR3 totals 16 residues. Germline assignment: CDR1 SGHAT and CDR2 FQDESV (reference sequence). V gave up 2 bases and J gave up 5 bases, with 16 bases separating them.

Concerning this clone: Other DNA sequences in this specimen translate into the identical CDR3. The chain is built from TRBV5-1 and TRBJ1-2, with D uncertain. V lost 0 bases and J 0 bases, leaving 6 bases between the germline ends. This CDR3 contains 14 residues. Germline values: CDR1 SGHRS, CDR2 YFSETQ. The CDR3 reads CASSLETANYGYTF. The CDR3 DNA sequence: TGCGCCAGCAGCTTGGAAACGGCTAACTATGGCTACACCTTC.

The CDR3 region has the DNA TGTGCCAGCAGCCCATGGAGGACAGGGGGTGAAAAACTGTTTTTT. Protein sequence: CASSPWRTGGEKLFF. The chain is built from TRBV11-2 and TRBJ1-4; 10 nucleotides match TRBD1. Germline-derived CDR1 and CDR2 are SGHAT and FQNNGV. This CDR3 is 15 amino acids long. With 5 bases clipped from V and 7 bases from J, the junction kept 7 bases outside the gene matches.

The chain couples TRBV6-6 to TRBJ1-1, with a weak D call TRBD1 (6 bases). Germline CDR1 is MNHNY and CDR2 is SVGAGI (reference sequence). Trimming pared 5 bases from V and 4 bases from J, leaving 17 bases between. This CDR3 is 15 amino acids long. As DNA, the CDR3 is TGTGCCAGCAGTCTCTCGGCAGGGGCCCGCACTGAAGCTTTCTTT. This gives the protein CASSLSAGARTEAFF.

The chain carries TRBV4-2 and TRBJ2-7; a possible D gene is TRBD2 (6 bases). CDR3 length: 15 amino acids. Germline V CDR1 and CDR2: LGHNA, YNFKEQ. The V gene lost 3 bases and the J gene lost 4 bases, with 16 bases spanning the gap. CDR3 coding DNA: TGTGCCAGCAGCCAGGACCCCGAGGGGAGGTACGAGCAGTACTTC. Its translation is CASSQDPEGRYEQYF.

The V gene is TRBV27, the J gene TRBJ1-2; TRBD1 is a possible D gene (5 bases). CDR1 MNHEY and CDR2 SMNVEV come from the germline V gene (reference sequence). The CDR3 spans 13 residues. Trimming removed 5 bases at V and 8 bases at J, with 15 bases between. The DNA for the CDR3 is TGTGCCAGCAGTATTAGGGGCCCCGGCGGCTACACCTTC. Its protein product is CASSIRGPGGYTF.

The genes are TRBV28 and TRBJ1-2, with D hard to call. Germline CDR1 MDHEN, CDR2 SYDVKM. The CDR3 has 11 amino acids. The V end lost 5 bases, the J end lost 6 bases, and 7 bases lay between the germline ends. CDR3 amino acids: CASSPSDGYTF. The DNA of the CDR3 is TGTGCCAGCAGTCCGAGTGATGGCTACACCTTC.

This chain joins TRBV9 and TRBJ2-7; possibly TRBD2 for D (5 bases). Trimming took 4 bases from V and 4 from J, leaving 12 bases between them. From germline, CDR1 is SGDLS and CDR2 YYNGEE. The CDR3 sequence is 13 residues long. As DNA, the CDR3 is TGTGCCAGCAGCCCCGCGGGTAGTTACGAGCAGTACTTC. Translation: CASSPAGSYEQYF.

Here the CDR3 reads CASSQDIPGSYTF. The CDR3 DNA follows: TGTGCCAGCAGCCAAGATATTCCGGGGAGCTACACCTTC. The rearrangement links TRBV3-1 (or the pseudogene TRBV3-2) to TRBJ1-2; D is ambiguous. This CDR3 spans 13 amino acids. The V and J ends lost 0 bases and 9 bases respectively, with 11 bases between them. CDR1 and CDR2 from the germline V gene are LGHDT and YNNKEL (reference sequence).

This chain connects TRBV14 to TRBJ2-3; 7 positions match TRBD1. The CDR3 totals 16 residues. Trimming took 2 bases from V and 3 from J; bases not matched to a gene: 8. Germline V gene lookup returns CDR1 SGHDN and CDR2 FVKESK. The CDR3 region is CASSQLQGWGTDTQYF. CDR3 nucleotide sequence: TGTGCCAGCAGCCAACTACAGGGGTGGGGGACAGATACGCAGTATTTT.

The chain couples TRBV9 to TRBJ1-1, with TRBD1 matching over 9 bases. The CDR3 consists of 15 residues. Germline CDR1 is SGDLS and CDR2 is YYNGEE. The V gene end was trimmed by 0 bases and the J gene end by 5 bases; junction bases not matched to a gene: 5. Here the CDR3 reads CASSVGGQGLTEAFF. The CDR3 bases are TGTGCCAGCAGCGTAGGGGGACAGGGTCTTACTGAAGCTTTCTTT. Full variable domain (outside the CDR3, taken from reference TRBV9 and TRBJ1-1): DSGVTQTPKHLITATGQRVTLRCSPRSGDLSVYWYQQSLDQGLQFLIQYYNGEERAKGNILERFSAQQFPDLHSELNLSSLELGDSALYFCASSVGGQGLTEAFFGQGTRLTVV.